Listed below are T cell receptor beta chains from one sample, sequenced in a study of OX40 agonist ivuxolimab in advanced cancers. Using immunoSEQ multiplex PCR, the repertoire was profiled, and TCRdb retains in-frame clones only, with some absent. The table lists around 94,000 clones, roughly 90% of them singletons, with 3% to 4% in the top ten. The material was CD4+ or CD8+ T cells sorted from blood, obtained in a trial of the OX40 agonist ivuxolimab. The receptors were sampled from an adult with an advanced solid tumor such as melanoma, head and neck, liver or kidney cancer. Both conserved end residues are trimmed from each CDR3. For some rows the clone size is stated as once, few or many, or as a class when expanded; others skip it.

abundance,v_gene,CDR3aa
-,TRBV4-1,ASSQGAGFFYEQY
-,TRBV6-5,ASSYSSSGSTGELF
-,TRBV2,ASSSGRLAKNIQY
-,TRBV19,ASSIWPIQETQY
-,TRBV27,ASSPTARGTDTQY
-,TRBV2,ASSEVSGQGV
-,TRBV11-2,ASSYLAGQPGLLGGELF
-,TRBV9,ASSVSGLTDRHEQF
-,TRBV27,ASSLRTGHYFGYT
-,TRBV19,ASSPRGSAYEQY
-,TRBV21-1,ASSKGGLAGGRTGELF
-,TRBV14,ASSQDQTGGSYGYT
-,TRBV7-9,ASSSPPSDGAKNIQY
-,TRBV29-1,SVGPDFYEQY
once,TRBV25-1,ASTGPFVRGYNEQF
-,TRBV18,ASSDITGPKQF
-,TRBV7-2,ASSLVKGLAVYGELF
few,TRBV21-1,ASSKGTGMNTEAF
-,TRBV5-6,ASFEFPGAPAEAF
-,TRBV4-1,ASSQMGQDSKNIQY
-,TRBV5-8,ASSPRDRGKETQY
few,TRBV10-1,ASSLPNTEAF
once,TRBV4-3,ASSQDPGGATGELF
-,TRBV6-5,ASRGDRENEQY
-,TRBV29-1,SVGQGGTEAF
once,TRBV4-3,ASSQDGSNEQF
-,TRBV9,ASSVGSSQAAF
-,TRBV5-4,ASSLGAKVQETQY
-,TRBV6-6,ASSLQGSYEQY
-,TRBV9,ASSVGGVGNTIY
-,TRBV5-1,ASSLASSYEQY
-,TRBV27,ASSVTGGTEAF
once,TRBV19,ASRGQGATNTEAF
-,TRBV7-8,ASSSTVISSGANVLT